This T cell receptor delta chain was obtained from a study of γδ T cells in repeated Plasmodium falciparum infection. Study in general: Malaria-naive adults were infected with P. falciparum NF54 four times over roughly 590 days. Study-wide results and limits: Waves of new clonotype selection appeared after repeated controlled infections in Vdelta2-negative, largely Vdelta1+, gammadelta T cells. Donors in Mali lived in a small rural village, largely one ethnic group.

Gammadelta T cells were flow-sorted from PBMC into Vgamma9/Vdelta2+ and Vdelta2-negative populations for bulk analysis. The CDR3 is 20 residues long. V lost 5 bases to trimming and J lost 0 bases; unmatched junction nucleotides: 24. Germline V gives CDR1 TVYSNPD, CDR2 GDNSRS (reference sequence). TCRdb fed the multiplex PCR reads to CATT. The sample shows around 52,000 delta-chain clones, over 1.5% of them seen only once. Ten or more counts support this clone. The target antigen is unknown. This DNA translates differently at residue 3 from the TCRdb protein, which is that of a much larger clone; a read error is likely, and the protein shown is the DNA's own translation.

The rearrangement joins TRDV3 to TRDJ1; 10 bases match TRDD3. The specimen sequenced was gamma-delta T cells from blood. The receptor was derived from a pool of human donors (malaria-infected and uninfected, not separated). This chain's CDR3 is CAPPRYRPYWGIRYTDKLIF. CDR3 DNA sequence: TGTGCCCCCCCACGTTACCGTCCTTACTGGGGGATCCGATACACCGATAAACTCATCTTT.